This TCR beta chain appears in the sequencing data of a study of T cells in Graves' hyperthyroidism and ophthalmopathy. Study observations and caveats: The model anticipated ophthalmopathy a median about six months pre-onset. The authors' 13 V-J model separated ophthalmopathy from stable hyperthyroidism.

RNA transcripts yielded amplified TCR beta CDR3 regions. The HTBI primer set drove a first-round RT-PCR of the TCR CDR3. MiXCR, applied by TCRdb to the multiplex PCR reads, yields one record per CDR3 protein. The repertoire holds a few hundred thousand distinct CDR3 sequences, with about a sixth as singletons. The V gene's germline CDR1 is SGHAT and CDR2 FQNNGV. The CDR3 has 16 residues. Trimming pared 1 base from V and 0 bases from J, leaving 12 bases between. This clonotype was seen many times. Antigen specificity is unknown. The V gene is TRBV11-2, the J gene TRBJ1-2; D is ambiguous. This TCR was sampled from a woman aged 60 to 75 with Graves' ophthalmopathy. Sequenced sample: blood. Written as DNA, the CDR3 is TGTGCCAGCAGCTTAGTACCTCAGAGCCCTAACTATGGCTACACCTTC. It specifies CASSLVPQSPNYGYTF.